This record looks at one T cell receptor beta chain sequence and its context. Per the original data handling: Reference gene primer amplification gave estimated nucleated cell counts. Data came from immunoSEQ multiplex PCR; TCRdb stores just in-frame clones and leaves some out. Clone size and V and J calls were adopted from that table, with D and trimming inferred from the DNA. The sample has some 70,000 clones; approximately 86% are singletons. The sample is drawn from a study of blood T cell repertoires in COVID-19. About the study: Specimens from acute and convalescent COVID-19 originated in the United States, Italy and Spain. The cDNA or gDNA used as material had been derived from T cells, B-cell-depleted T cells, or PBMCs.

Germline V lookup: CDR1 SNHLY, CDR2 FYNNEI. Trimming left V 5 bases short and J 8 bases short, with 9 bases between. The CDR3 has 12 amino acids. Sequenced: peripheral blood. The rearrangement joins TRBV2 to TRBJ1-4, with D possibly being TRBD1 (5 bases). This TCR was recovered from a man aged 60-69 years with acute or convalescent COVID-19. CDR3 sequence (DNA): TGTGCCAGCAGTTGGGGGAGGGAAAAACTGTTTTTT. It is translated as CASSWGREKLFF.